These T cell receptor beta chains were read from a single sample in a study of cytotoxic CD8 clonotypes in ibrutinib-treated CLL. Clones were read by immunoSEQ multiplex PCR, and TCRdb kept only the in-frame ones, dropping some. The sample comprises about 49,000 clones, around half of which are singletons, and about 33% rests with the top ten. The source was PBMCs, collected after 12 months of ibrutinib treatment. These receptors were taken from a human donor with chronic lymphocytic leukemia. Both conserved end residues are part of each CDR3. The D gene is left open where the match is weak. For some rows the clone size is stated as once, few or many, or as a class when expanded; others skip it.

CDR3aa: CASSLSTITDTQYF
CDR3nt: TGTGCCAGCAGCTTGTCAACGATCACAGATACGCAGTATTTT
d_gene: .
j_gene: TRBJ2-3
abundance: .
v_gene: TRBV11-1

CDR3aa: CATSTSGDTQYF
CDR3nt: TGTGCCACCAGCACCTCAGGGGATACGCAGTATTTT
d_gene: .
j_gene: TRBJ2-3
abundance: .
v_gene: TRBV15

CDR3aa: CASSLDPDRSTGELFF
CDR3nt: TGTGCCAGCAGCTTAGATCCGGATAGGTCCACCGGGGAGCTGTTTTTT
d_gene: .
j_gene: TRBJ2-2
abundance: .
v_gene: TRBV5-6

CDR3aa: CASSEGTIPRNEQFF
CDR3nt: TGTGCCAGCAGCGAAGGGACTATCCCTAGGAATGAGCAGTTCTTC
d_gene: .
j_gene: TRBJ2-1
abundance: .
v_gene: TRBV21-1

CDR3aa: CASSPPDLYQPQHF
CDR3nt: TGTGCCAGCAGTCCACCCGACTTATATCAGCCCCAGCATTTT
d_gene: .
j_gene: TRBJ1-5
abundance: few
v_gene: TRBV28

CDR3aa: CASSPGRGSFF
CDR3nt: TGTGCCAGCTCACCTGGACGAGGATCTTTCTTT
d_gene: .
j_gene: TRBJ1-1
abundance: .
v_gene: TRBV18

CDR3aa: CASSQTGANTEAFF
CDR3nt: TGCGCCAGCAGCCAGACAGGGGCGAACACTGAAGCTTTCTTT
d_gene: TRBD1
j_gene: TRBJ1-1
abundance: .
v_gene: TRBV5-1

CDR3aa: CAGAGGSYNEQFF
CDR3nt: TGTGCCGGGGCCGGGGGCTCCTACAATGAGCAGTTCTTC
d_gene: .
j_gene: TRBJ2-1
abundance: .
v_gene: TRBV28

CDR3aa: CASDQGTSFEQYF
CDR3nt: TGTGCCAGCGACCAAGGGACTAGCTTCGAGCAGTACTTC
d_gene: TRBD2
j_gene: TRBJ2-7
abundance: .
v_gene: TRBV7-2

CDR3aa: CASSSLMGQDTEAFF
CDR3nt: TGCGCCAGCAGCTCGTTGATGGGGCAGGACACTGAAGCTTTCTTT
d_gene: .
j_gene: TRBJ1-1
abundance: .
v_gene: TRBV5-1

CDR3aa: CATSRPTLGRETGELFF
CDR3nt: TGTGCCACCAGCAGACCAACTTTGGGGCGGGAGACCGGGGAGCTGTTTTTT
d_gene: TRBD2
j_gene: TRBJ2-2
abundance: .
v_gene: TRBV15

CDR3aa: CASSQDRGLAGRTDTQYF
CDR3nt: TGCGCCAGCAGCCAAGACCGGGGACTAGCGGGTCGCACAGATACGCAGTATTTT
d_gene: TRBD2
j_gene: TRBJ2-3
abundance: .
v_gene: TRBV4-1

CDR3aa: CASSQDYRERYEQYF
CDR3nt: TGTGCCAGCAGCCAAGATTACCGGGAGAGGTACGAGCAGTACTTC
d_gene: .
j_gene: TRBJ2-7
abundance: .
v_gene: TRBV4-2

CDR3aa: CASKLRPLGDEQFF
CDR3nt: TGTGCCAGCAAATTGAGGCCGCTAGGCGATGAGCAGTTCTTC
d_gene: .
j_gene: TRBJ2-1
abundance: .
v_gene: TRBV6-1

CDR3aa: CSVAAGGLNQPQHF
CDR3nt: TGCAGCGTTGCGGCAGGGGGTCTCAATCAGCCCCAGCATTTT
d_gene: TRBD1
j_gene: TRBJ1-5
abundance: few
v_gene: TRBV29-1

CDR3aa: CASSSTQEGRGYEQYF
CDR3nt: TGTGCCAGCAGCTCCACCCAGGAGGGCCGCGGCTACGAGCAGTACTTC
d_gene: .
j_gene: TRBJ2-7
abundance: .
v_gene: TRBV13

CDR3aa: CASSLRLAGSTGELFF
CDR3nt: TGTGCCAGCAGCTTAAGACTAGCGGGTTCCACCGGGGAGCTGTTTTTT
d_gene: TRBD2
j_gene: TRBJ2-2
abundance: few
v_gene: TRBV7-2

CDR3aa: CASSIGQGAGELFF
CDR3nt: TGTGCCAGCAGCATCGGACAGGGGGCCGGGGAGCTGTTTTTT
d_gene: TRBD1
j_gene: TRBJ2-2
abundance: many
v_gene: TRBV9

CDR3aa: CSVASRTDNEQFF
CDR3nt: TGCAGCGTTGCATCGAGGACGGACAATGAGCAGTTCTTC
d_gene: .
j_gene: TRBJ2-1
abundance: .
v_gene: TRBV29-1

CDR3aa: CASSLEGRGYETQYF
CDR3nt: TGTGCCAGCAGCTTAGAGGGCAGGGGCTATGAGACCCAGTACTTC
d_gene: .
j_gene: TRBJ2-5
abundance: few
v_gene: TRBV7-9

CDR3aa: CASSQVLETSVSTQYF
CDR3nt: TGTGCCAGCAGCCAAGTCCTTGAGACTAGCGTTAGTACGCAGTATTTT
d_gene: TRBD2
j_gene: TRBJ2-3
abundance: few
v_gene: TRBV4-2

CDR3aa: CASRLTANTEAFF
CDR3nt: TGTGCCAGCAGGTTAACAGCCAACACTGAAGCTTTCTTT
d_gene: .
j_gene: TRBJ1-1
abundance: .
v_gene: TRBV25-1

CDR3aa: CASSLDVRVQFF
CDR3nt: TGTGCCAGCAGCCTCGACGTCCGGGTACAGTTCTTC
d_gene: .
j_gene: TRBJ2-1
abundance: .
v_gene: TRBV14

CDR3aa: CASSSNRGRHTEAFF
CDR3nt: TGTGCCAGCAGTTCTAACAGGGGGCGACACACTGAAGCTTTCTTT
d_gene: TRBD1
j_gene: TRBJ1-1
abundance: .
v_gene: TRBV2

CDR3aa: CASSSGQTTNEKLFF
CDR3nt: TGTGCCAGCAGTTCGGGACAGACAACTAATGAAAAACTGTTTTTT
d_gene: TRBD1
j_gene: TRBJ1-4
abundance: .
v_gene: TRBV28

CDR3aa: CASSSTGMYTEAFF
CDR3nt: TGCGCCAGCAGCTCGACAGGGATGTACACTGAAGCTTTCTTT
d_gene: TRBD1
j_gene: TRBJ1-1
abundance: few
v_gene: TRBV5-1

CDR3aa: CASSPGQGSRDEQFF
CDR3nt: TGTGCCAGCAGCCCGGGACAGGGAAGTCGGGATGAGCAGTTCTTC
d_gene: TRBD1
j_gene: TRBJ2-1
abundance: .
v_gene: TRBV5-8

CDR3aa: CASSGWTVYEQYF
CDR3nt: TGTGCCAGCAGTGGATGGACTGTTTACGAGCAGTACTTC
d_gene: .
j_gene: TRBJ2-7
abundance: .
v_gene: TRBV6-1

CDR3aa: CASSEMTGSWETQYF
CDR3nt: TGTGCCAGCAGTGAGATGACAGGTTCTTGGGAGACCCAGTACTTC
d_gene: .
j_gene: TRBJ2-5
abundance: .
v_gene: TRBV6-1

CDR3aa: CASSEAHRVETQYF
CDR3nt: TGTGCCAGCAGTGAAGCGCACAGGGTAGAGACCCAGTACTTC
d_gene: .
j_gene: TRBJ2-5
abundance: once
v_gene: TRBV6-1

CDR3aa: CASSFRQGGTEAFF
CDR3nt: TGTGCCAGCAGCTTTAGGCAGGGCGGAACTGAAGCTTTCTTT
d_gene: .
j_gene: TRBJ1-1
abundance: .
v_gene: TRBV11-3

CDR3aa: CASSLGVRAGSYEQYF
CDR3nt: TGCGCCAGCAGCTTAGGAGTGAGAGCGGGAAGCTACGAGCAGTACTTC
d_gene: TRBD2
j_gene: TRBJ2-7
abundance: .
v_gene: TRBV5-1

CDR3aa: CASSETANTIYF
CDR3nt: TGTGCCAGCAGTGAAACGGCGAACACCATATATTTT
d_gene: .
j_gene: TRBJ1-3
abundance: few
v_gene: TRBV2

CDR3aa: CASSQVYNEQFF
CDR3nt: TGCGCCAGCAGCCAAGTATACAATGAGCAGTTCTTC
d_gene: .
j_gene: TRBJ2-1
abundance: .
v_gene: TRBV4-1

CDR3aa: CASSRTGRNTEAFF
CDR3nt: TGTGCCAGCAGTCGGACAGGGCGGAACACTGAAGCTTTCTTT
d_gene: TRBD1
j_gene: TRBJ1-1
abundance: few
v_gene: TRBV6-6

CDR3aa: CASISPGTRRRWTEAFF
CDR3nt: TGTGCCAGCATCTCTCCAGGGACGAGACGGAGATGGACTGAAGCTTTCTTT
d_gene: .
j_gene: TRBJ1-1
abundance: .
v_gene: TRBV21-1

CDR3aa: CASSLVTGNPTDTQYF
CDR3nt: TGTGCCAGCAGCTTGGTAACGGGAAACCCCACAGATACGCAGTATTTT
d_gene: .
j_gene: TRBJ2-3
abundance: once
v_gene: TRBV5-6

CDR3aa: CASSLSTDGYTF
CDR3nt: TGTGCCAGCAGTCTCTCGACAGATGGCTACACCTTC
d_gene: .
j_gene: TRBJ1-2
abundance: few
v_gene: TRBV28

CDR3aa: CASSQGRGQPQHF
CDR3nt: TGTGCCAGCAGCCAGGGAAGAGGGCAGCCCCAGCATTTT
d_gene: .
j_gene: TRBJ1-5
abundance: .
v_gene: TRBV11-2

CDR3aa: CASSAMAGETQYF
CDR3nt: TGTGCCAGCAGCGCAATGGCGGGAGAGACCCAGTACTTC
d_gene: .
j_gene: TRBJ2-5
abundance: few
v_gene: TRBV7-6

CDR3aa: CASSPRGVSGEQFF
CDR3nt: TGTGCCAGCAGTCCGAGAGGGGTTTCGGGTGAGCAGTTCTTC
d_gene: .
j_gene: TRBJ2-1
abundance: .
v_gene: TRBV27

CDR3aa: CASSLGSGGPPSGANVLTF
CDR3nt: TGTGCCAGCAGCTTGGGTTCCGGGGGGCCCCCCTCTGGGGCCAACGTCCTGACTTTC
d_gene: .
j_gene: TRBJ2-6
abundance: .
v_gene: TRBV7-4

CDR3aa: CASTGDRSNEQFF
CDR3nt: TGTGCCAGCACCGGGGACAGGAGCAATGAGCAGTTCTTC
d_gene: TRBD1
j_gene: TRBJ2-1
abundance: many
v_gene: TRBV6-1

CDR3aa: CASSQGGYGYTF
CDR3nt: TGTGCCAGCTCGCAGGGGGGATATGGCTACACCTTC
d_gene: TRBD1
j_gene: TRBJ1-2
abundance: .
v_gene: TRBV18

CDR3aa: CSARRAYGYTF
CDR3nt: TGCAGTGCTAGACGGGCGTATGGCTACACCTTC
d_gene: .
j_gene: TRBJ1-2
abundance: .
v_gene: TRBV20-1

CDR3aa: CASSPLAGGRVYEQYF
CDR3nt: TGTGCCAGCAGCCCACTAGCGGGAGGGCGGGTCTACGAGCAGTACTTC
d_gene: TRBD2
j_gene: TRBJ2-7
abundance: .
v_gene: TRBV7-9

CDR3aa: CASSDLAGTLKNIQYF
CDR3nt: TGTGCCAGCAGCGACTTAGCGGGAACCCTCAAAAACATTCAGTACTTC
d_gene: TRBD2
j_gene: TRBJ2-4
abundance: .
v_gene: TRBV5-8

CDR3aa: CASSQRDPGQGFNEQYF
CDR3nt: TGCGCCAGCAGCCAGAGGGACCCGGGACAGGGGTTCAACGAGCAGTACTTC
d_gene: TRBD1
j_gene: TRBJ2-7
abundance: .
v_gene: TRBV4-1

CDR3aa: CASSEAQGGHEQYF
CDR3nt: TGTGCCAGCAGTGAAGCGCAGGGTGGCCACGAGCAGTACTTC
d_gene: .
j_gene: TRBJ2-7
abundance: few
v_gene: TRBV6-1

CDR3aa: CASSPGLAEYEQYF
CDR3nt: TGTGCCAGCAGCCCGGGACTAGCGGAGTACGAGCAGTACTTC
d_gene: TRBD2
j_gene: TRBJ2-7
abundance: .
v_gene: TRBV25-1

CDR3aa: CASSLVEYNEQFF
CDR3nt: TGCGCCAGCAGCTTAGTCGAGTACAATGAGCAGTTCTTC
d_gene: .
j_gene: TRBJ2-1
abundance: .
v_gene: TRBV5-1

CDR3aa: CASSTQNEQYF
CDR3nt: TGTGCCAGCAGCACCCAAAACGAGCAGTACTTC
d_gene: .
j_gene: TRBJ2-7
abundance: .
v_gene: TRBV28